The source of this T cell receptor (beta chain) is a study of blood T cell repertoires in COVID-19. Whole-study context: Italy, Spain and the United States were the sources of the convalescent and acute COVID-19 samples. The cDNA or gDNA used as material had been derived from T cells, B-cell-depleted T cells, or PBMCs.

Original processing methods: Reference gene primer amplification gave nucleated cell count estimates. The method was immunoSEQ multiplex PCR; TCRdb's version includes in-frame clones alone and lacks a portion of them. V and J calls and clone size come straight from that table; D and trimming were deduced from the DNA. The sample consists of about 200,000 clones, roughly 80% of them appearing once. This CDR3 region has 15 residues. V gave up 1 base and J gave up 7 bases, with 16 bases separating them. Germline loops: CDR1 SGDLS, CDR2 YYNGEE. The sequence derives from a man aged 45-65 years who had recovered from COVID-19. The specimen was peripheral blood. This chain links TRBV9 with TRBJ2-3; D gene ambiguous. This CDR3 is CASSVTQSGVNTQYF. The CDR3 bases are TGTGCCAGCAGCGTAACCCAATCGGGTGTAAATACGCAGTATTTT.